This TCR beta chain was identified during a study of blood T cell repertoires in COVID-19. Study-level background: Both acute and convalescent COVID-19 samples were obtained from the United States, Italy and Spain. From T cells, B-cell-depleted T cells, or PBMCs came the material, which was cDNA or gDNA.

Germline CDR1 LGHNT, CDR2 FRNRAP. Trimming left V 0 bases short and J 12 bases short, with 9 bases between. This CDR3 spans 12 amino acids. Only in-frame clones appear in the TCRdb table, and some are missing; sequencing was by immunoSEQ multiplex PCR. The sample has 250,000 to 350,000 clones, roughly 87% seen once. This clone is a singleton in its sample. The chain is built from TRBV12-5 and TRBJ2-1; tentative D call: TRBD2 (5 bases). The source of this sequence is a woman aged 50 to 65 who had recovered from COVID-19. The specimen sequenced was peripheral blood. CDR3 amino acids: CASGLVPGVQFF. As DNA, the CDR3 is TGTGCTAGTGGTTTGGTACCCGGGGTGCAGTTCTTC. Together with reference TRBV12-5 and TRBJ2-1, the CDR3 gives the full variable domain: DARVTQTPRHKVTEMGQEVTMRCQPILGHNTVFWYRQTMMQGLELLAYFRNRAPLDDSGMPKDRFSAEMPDATLATLKIQPSEPRDSAVYFCASGLVPGVQFFGPGTRLTVL.